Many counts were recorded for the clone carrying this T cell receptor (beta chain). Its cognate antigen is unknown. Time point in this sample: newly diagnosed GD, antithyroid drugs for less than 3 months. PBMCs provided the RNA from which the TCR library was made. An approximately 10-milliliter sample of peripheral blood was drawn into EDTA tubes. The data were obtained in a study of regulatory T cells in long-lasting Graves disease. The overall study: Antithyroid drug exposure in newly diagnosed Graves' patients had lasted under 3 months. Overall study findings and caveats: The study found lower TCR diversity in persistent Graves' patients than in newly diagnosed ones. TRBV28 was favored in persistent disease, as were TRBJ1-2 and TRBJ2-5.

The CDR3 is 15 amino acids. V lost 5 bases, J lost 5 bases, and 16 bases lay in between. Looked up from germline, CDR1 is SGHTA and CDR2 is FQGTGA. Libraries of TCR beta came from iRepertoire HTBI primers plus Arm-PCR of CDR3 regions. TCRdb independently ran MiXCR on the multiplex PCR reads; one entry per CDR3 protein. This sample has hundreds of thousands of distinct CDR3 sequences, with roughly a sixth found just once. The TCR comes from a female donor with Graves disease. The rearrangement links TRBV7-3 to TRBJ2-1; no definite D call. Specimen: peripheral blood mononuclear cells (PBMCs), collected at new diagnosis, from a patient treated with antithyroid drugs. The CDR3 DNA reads TGTGCCAGCAGCCCCAAGAATTCGGAGCACAATGAGCAGTTCTTC. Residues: CASSPKNSEHNEQFF.